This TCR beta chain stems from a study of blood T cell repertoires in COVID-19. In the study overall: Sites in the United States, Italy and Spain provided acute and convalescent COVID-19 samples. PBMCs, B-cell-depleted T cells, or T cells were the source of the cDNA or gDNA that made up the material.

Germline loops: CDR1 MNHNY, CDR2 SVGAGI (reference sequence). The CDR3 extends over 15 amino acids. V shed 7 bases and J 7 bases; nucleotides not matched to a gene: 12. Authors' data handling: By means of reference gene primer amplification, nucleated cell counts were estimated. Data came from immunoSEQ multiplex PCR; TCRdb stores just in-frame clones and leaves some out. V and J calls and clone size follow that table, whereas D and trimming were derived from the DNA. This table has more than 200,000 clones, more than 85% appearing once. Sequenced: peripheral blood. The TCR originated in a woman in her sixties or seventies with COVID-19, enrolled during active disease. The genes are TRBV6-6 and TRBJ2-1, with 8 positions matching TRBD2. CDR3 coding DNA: TGTGCCAGCACCAGGGGACTAGAGGTCCCGAATGAGCAGTTCTTC. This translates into CASTRGLEVPNEQFF.